The 21 T cell receptor beta chains below were found in one sample sequenced in a study of human T cells and chemical hapten exposure. Using its own MiXCR run on the RACE reads, TCRdb lists one record per CDR3 protein. The sample records under 450,000 distinct CDR3 sequences, over 6% being singletons. The sample's time point: patch test 2, 6 weeks after DPC sensitization. Stated treatment: therapeutic diphenylcyclopropenone sensitization with weekly scalp DPC. Here the sequenced sample was whole blood, taken in connection with sensitization to the hapten diphenylcyclopropenone (DPC). The receptors shown here come from a woman between 18 and 30 years old with alopecia areata. Some clones in this sample may be carry-over from other donors' samples.

This clonotype has more than one count but fewer than ten. The chain couples TRBV5-4 to TRBJ1-2; no reliable D call. The V end lost 4 bases, the J end lost 5 bases, and 18 bases lay between the germline ends. CDR3 length: 15 amino acids. Looked up from germline, CDR1 is SGHNT and CDR2 is YYREEE (reference sequence). Here the CDR3 DNA reads TGTGCCAGCAGCCAAGAAAAACCTGACCAGTATGGCTACACCTTC. This encodes CASSQEKPDQYGYTF.

This clonotype was observed a few times. The chain has TRBV7-2 and TRBJ2-1; a weak D match, TRBD1 (5 bases). V lost 5 bases, J lost 4 bases, and 21 bases lay in between. This CDR3 is 17 amino acids long. Germline CDR1 and CDR2: SGHTA and FQGNSA. CDR3 loop: CASSHPAYQGIYNEQFF. The DNA for the CDR3 is TGTGCCAGCAGCCACCCGGCTTACCAGGGAATTTACAATGAGCAGTTCTTC.

This clonotype showed up many times. The chain recombines TRBV20-1 with TRBJ2-1; 11 bases map to TRBD2. V shed 2 bases and J 15 bases; nucleotides not matched to a gene: 15. This CDR3 has 15 amino acids. The germline CDR1 and CDR2 sequences are DFQATT and SNEGSKA (reference sequence). DNA for the CDR3: TGCAGTGCTAGATTAGGGCTAGCGGGGGGCCAGAGTATGTTCTTC. Encoded protein: CSARLGLAGGQSMFF.

This clonotype showed up many times. The V call is TRBV4-1, the J call TRBJ1-3; D is unresolved. Germline V gives CDR1 MGHRA, CDR2 YSYEKL. This CDR3 comprises 17 residues. Trimming shortened V by 0 bases and J by 0 bases, and 12 bases separated the two germline ends. CDR3 amino acids: CASSQDSPILSGNTIYF. The DNA of the CDR3 is TGCGCCAGCAGCCAAGATTCTCCTATACTCTCTGGAAACACCATATATTTT.

This clonotype was recorded at least ten times. This rearrangement joins TRBV11-1 to TRBJ1-2; D is unclear. The CDR3 runs 13 residues. CDR1 and CDR2 (germline): SGHAT, FQDESV (reference sequence). V was pared by 5 bases and J by 4 bases, with 11 bases between. The CDR3 reads CASSPDTSYGYTF. CDR3 nucleotides: TGTGCCAGCAGCCCAGACACTAGCTATGGCTACACCTTC.

The J gene is TRBJ1-2, the V gene TRBV27; no clear D. There are 14 residues in the CDR3. The V gene's germline CDR1 is MNHEY and CDR2 SMNVEV (reference sequence). V was shortened by 6 bases and J by 4 bases, with 15 bases between the two germline ends. The CDR3 loop is CASREGGYGYGYTF. The CDR3 DNA reads TGTGCCAGCAGGGAAGGAGGGTACGGCTATGGCTACACCTTC.

This clonotype was seen repeatedly, ten times or more. V gene TRBV6-5 combines with J gene TRBJ1-3, with no clear D. Germline V gene data show CDR1 as MNHEY and CDR2 as SVGAGI. The CDR3 length is 17 residues. Trimming removed 0 bases from V and 0 bases from J, with 12 bases in between. The CDR3 here is CASSYSSGRPSGNTIYF. As DNA, the CDR3 is TGTGCCAGCAGTTACTCATCCGGGAGGCCCTCTGGAAACACCATATATTTT.

This chain links TRBV4-3 with TRBJ2-2; D not certain. The CDR3 covers 15 residues. Germline V gives CDR1 LGHNA, CDR2 YSLEER. V was trimmed by 4 bases and J by 2 bases, leaving 11 bases between them. The CDR3 here is CASSPGSFNTGELFF. Written as DNA, the CDR3 is TGCGCCAGCAGCCCCGGTTCCTTTAACACCGGGGAGCTGTTTTTT.

This clonotype was detected ten times or more. CDR3 residues: CASSLLQNQPQHF. Written as DNA, the CDR3 is TGTGCCAGCAGCTTACTACAGAATCAGCCCCAGCATTTT. The chain has TRBV7-8 and TRBJ1-5; D not resolved. Germline CDR1 SGHVS, CDR2 FQNEAQ. The CDR3 totals 13 residues. With 2 bases removed from V and 4 bases from J, the gap between germline ends came to 6 bases.

Ten or more counts support this clonotype. For the CDR3, the DNA is TGTGCCAGCAGTTCCGGGACAGAGTACGAGCAGTACTTC. Translated: CASSSGTEYEQYF. The chain has TRBV12-3 or TRBV12-4 and TRBJ2-7; 7 bases match TRBD1. The CDR3 has 13 amino acids. The trim removed 4 bases at V and 4 bases at J, leaving 4 bases unmatched.

This clonotype has at least ten counts. J is TRBJ1-1 and V is TRBV12-3 or TRBV12-4; maybe TRBD1 (5 bases). V was clipped by 6 bases and J by 3 bases, with 14 bases between them. CDR3 length: 14 amino acids. The DNA of the CDR3 is TGTGCCAGCAGCAAATTCGACAGACACACTGAAGCTTTCTTT. It translates to CASSKFDRHTEAFF.

Note on this clonotype: A much more abundant neighbour one base away suggests this may be a read error. J is TRBJ2-3 and V is TRBV3-1; D is perhaps TRBD1 (5 bases). This CDR3 has 12 residues. V dropped 5 bases and J dropped 4 bases, with 7 bases sitting between them. Germline-derived CDR1 and CDR2 are LGHDT and YNNKEL (reference sequence). The CDR3 spells CASSKGADTQYF. CDR3 in DNA: TGTGCCAGCAGCAAAGGGGCAGATACGCAGTATTTT.

At least ten counts were recorded for this clonotype. This rearrangement joins TRBV29-1 to TRBJ1-2; the match to TRBD1 covers 10 bases. Germline CDR1 reads SQVTM; CDR2 reads ANQGSEA. The CDR3 is made up of 14 amino acids. V dropped 3 bases and J dropped 4; count of bases not matched to a gene: 5. The CDR3 nucleotides read TGCAGCGTTGATGAGGACAGGGGGTCCTATGGCTACACCTTC. Translating gives CSVDEDRGSYGYTF.

J is TRBJ2-7 and V is TRBV20-1, with a weak D call TRBD1 (6 bases). This CDR3 is built from 13 residues. Deletions cut 3 bases from V and 3 bases from J, with 12 bases between. Germline values: CDR1 DFQATT, CDR2 SNEGSKA (reference sequence). CDR3 in amino acids: CSASSGQFYEQYF. CDR3 sequence (DNA): TGCAGTGCTAGTTCCGGACAGTTCTACGAGCAGTACTTC.

This clonotype showed up many times. The V call is TRBV28, the J call TRBJ1-2; D remains ambiguous. The CDR3 length is 13 residues. Trimming took 2 bases from V and 0 from J, leaving 4 bases between them. The germline V gene has CDR1 MDHEN and CDR2 SYDVKM. The CDR3 is CASSLATNYGYTF. CDR3 bases: TGTGCCAGCAGTTTAGCCACTAACTATGGCTACACCTTC.

This clonotype was found a few times. The chain joins TRBV4-3 to TRBJ1-2; D might be TRBD1 (5 bases). V lost 2 bases, J lost 1 base, and 20 bases lay in between. In germline, CDR1 is LGHNA, CDR2 YSLEER. The CDR3 contains 18 residues. The CDR3 loop reads CASSQTLPDSAYNYGYTF. The CDR3 coding sequence is TGCGCCAGCAGCCAAACCCTACCTGACAGCGCCTATAACTATGGCTACACCTTC.

Many counts were recorded for this clonotype. This chain joins TRBV3-1 and TRBJ2-7; 8 bases agree with TRBD2. CDR1 and CDR2 from the germline V gene are LGHDT and YNNKEL (reference sequence). This CDR3 has 15 residues. Trimming took 3 bases from V and 4 from J; bases not matched to a gene: 8. CDR3 nucleotides: TGTGCCAGCAGCCACATTAGCGGGGCTAAGTACGAGCAGTACTTC. Protein product: CASSHISGAKYEQYF.

This clonotype occurred a few times. The chain carries TRBV6-5 and TRBJ2-1, with 8 bases aligning to TRBD2. The trim removed 0 bases at V and 0 bases at J, leaving 10 bases unmatched. Per the germline V gene, CDR1 is MNHEY and CDR2 is SVGAGI. The CDR3 totals 19 residues. The CDR3 reads CASSYSSNQRGSSYNEQFF. For the CDR3, the DNA is TGTGCCAGCAGTTACTCGAGTAATCAGCGGGGGAGCTCCTACAATGAGCAGTTCTTC.

This clonotype was counted only a few times. The chain uses TRBV5-1 and TRBJ2-5; D ambiguous. The germline CDR1 and CDR2 sequences are SGHRS and YFSETQ. The CDR3 runs to 15 residues. Trimming removed 0 bases at V and 2 bases at J, with 11 bases between. The CDR3 sequence: CASSLAATDQETQYF. The CDR3 DNA follows: TGCGCCAGCAGCTTGGCAGCCACGGATCAAGAGACCCAGTACTTC.

This clonotype was seen only a few times. The chain is built from TRBV15 and TRBJ2-6; D may be TRBD2 (7 bases). The length of the CDR3 is 19 residues. Germline V lookup: CDR1 LNHNV, CDR2 YYDKDF (reference sequence). V was cut by 2 bases and J by 1 base, with 18 bases left in between. The CDR3 is CATSRFGRGGPSGANVLTF. Written as DNA, the CDR3 is TGTGCCACCAGCAGATTTGGAAGGGGGGGGCCGTCTGGGGCCAACGTCCTGACTTTC.

This rearrangement joins TRBV7-2 to TRBJ1-6; D might be TRBD1 (5 bases). This CDR3 spans 13 amino acids. Trimming cost V 6 bases and J 7 bases, with 10 bases left between them. Germline V gives CDR1 SGHTA, CDR2 FQGNSA. The CDR3 loop is CASRQDFNSPLHF. CDR3 DNA sequence: TGTGCCAGCAGACAGGATTTCAATTCACCCCTCCACTTT.